This TCR beta chain derives from a study of molecular identifiers for immune sequencing clone quantification. General observations from the study: Molecules of identical TCR sharing a barcode could underestimate highly expanded clone sizes.

Listed TCR primers and previously described methods were used for bulk TCR libraries. One entry per CDR3 protein results from TCRdb running MiXCR on the PCR reads. The profile covers 600,000 to 650,000 distinct CDR3 sequences, with around 20% appearing a single time and roughly 0.9% taken by the ten largest. The CDR3 extends over 15 amino acids. Germline CDR1 and CDR2: SEHNR and FQNEAQ (reference sequence). This clonotype was counted only a few times. The antigen remains undetermined. A much more abundant neighbour one base away suggests this may be a read error. With 10%, 30% or 50% of RNA, about 17,000 to 1,100,000 naive CD8 T cells were sequenced.

The receptor was isolated from a human donor in good health. Some libraries in this study had Jurkat cell RNA spiked in. This chain joins TRBV7-9 and TRBJ2-7; 10 positions match TRBD2. The source material was naive CD8+ T cells from blood, with Jurkat cell RNA spiked in. Subset of the sample: FACS-sorted CD8+CD4-CCR7+CD45RA+ naive T cells. CDR3 sequence: CASSPIAGGTGEQCF. The CDR3, as DNA: TGTGCCAGCAGCCCTATAGCGGGAGGCACTGGCGAGCAGTGCTTC.